The following is a TCR beta chain sequence with its context. Followed over time, Seattle patients had been enrolled while infection was active. The entry originates in a study of blood T cell repertoires in COVID-19. In the study overall: There were acute and convalescent COVID-19 samples, and they came from the United States, Italy and Spain.

Germline V gene data show CDR1 as LGHDT and CDR2 as YNNKEL (reference sequence). With 6 bases removed from V and 8 bases from J, the gap between germline ends came to 11 bases. The CDR3 loop spans 12 amino acids. Here immunoSEQ multiplex PCR was the method, and the copy in TCRdb shows in-frame clones only, minus some. The sample shows 95,000 to 150,000 clones, nearly 90% of them seen only once. This TCR derives from a woman aged 55-69 years with COVID-19, enrolled during active disease. What was sequenced was peripheral blood. The chain uses TRBV3-1 (or the pseudogene TRBV3-2) and TRBJ2-1; D call uncertain. CDR3: CASSLLGDEQFF. CDR3 nucleotide sequence: TGTGCCAGCAGTCTTTTGGGCGATGAGCAGTTCTTC.